Presented here are 12 T cell receptor beta chains from one specimen sequenced in a study of T and B cells in COVID-19 patients. TRB was amplified from roughly 250-500 ng of blood genomic DNA. Multiplex PCR with BIOMED2 TRB-A/B primer pools amplified TRB rearrangements. TCRdb called the multiplex PCR reads again in MiXCR, with one record for every CDR3 protein. The sample consists of approximately 17,000 distinct CDR3 sequences, over 25% of them appearing once. The sample consisted of blood. The receptors were gathered from a human donor who had recovered from COVID-19.

This clonotype is medium-sized (0.01 to 0.1%) by share. The J gene is TRBJ2-1, the V gene TRBV29-1; 8 bases fit TRBD2. This CDR3 spans 15 amino acids. Trimming took 4 bases from V and 9 from J; bases not matched to a gene: 14. Looked up from germline, CDR1 is SQVTM and CDR2 is ANQGSEA. The CDR3 DNA follows: TGCAGCGTTGCATACGATAGCGGGGTGTCCCGTGAGCAGTTCTTC. Amino acid sequence: CSVAYDSGVSREQFF.

Relative to its sample, this clonotype is medium-sized. The chain uses TRBV12-3 or TRBV12-4 and TRBJ2-7, with 12 bases aligning to TRBD2. The CDR3 spans 17 residues. Unmatched junction bases numbered 10, after V lost 4 bases and J lost 3 bases. The CDR3 loop is CASSSTSGGQRIYEQYF. CDR3 bases: TGTGCCAGCAGTTCGACTAGCGGGGGACAGAGAATCTACGAGCAGTACTTC.

Within the sample, this clonotype is medium-sized (0.01 to 0.1%). CDR3 coding DNA: TGTGCCAGTAGTTATATGGGGAATTCACCCCTCCACTTT. This sequence encodes CASSYMGNSPLHF. The chain combines TRBV19 with TRBJ1-6; unclear D gene. The CDR3 extends over 13 amino acids. Germline CDR1 and CDR2: LNHDA and SQIVND (reference sequence). Trimming took 5 bases from V and 7 from J, leaving 9 bases between them. The full variable domain, in which reference TRBV19 and TRBJ1-6 provide the parts outside the CDR3, is DGGITQSPKYLFRKEGQNVTLSCEQNLNHDAMYWYRQDPGQGLRLIYYSQIVNDFQKGDIAEGYSVSREKKESFPLTVTSAQKNPTAFYLCASSYMGNSPLHFGNGTRLTVT.

The chain employs TRBV12-3 or TRBV12-4 and TRBJ1-2; 7 positions agree with TRBD1. The ends lost 4 bases at V and 7 bases at J; junction bases unmatched: 12. There are 15 residues in the CDR3. CDR3 nucleotides: TGTGCCAGCAGTTCCTCCGGGACAGTCGGGGTTGGCTACACCTTC. This sequence encodes CASSSSGTVGVGYTF.

This clonotype was counted a few times. V is TRBV12-3 or TRBV12-4 and J is TRBJ2-7; no firm D call. Deletions cut 3 bases from V and 0 bases from J, with 15 bases between. This CDR3 has 16 residues. The chain's CDR3 is CASSFGGRTISYEQYF. CDR3 DNA sequence: TGTGCCAGCAGTTTTGGTGGCAGGACGATCTCCTACGAGCAGTACTTC.

J is TRBJ1-5 and V is TRBV6-2 or TRBV6-3; TRBD1 aligns across 7 bases. Germline values: CDR1 MNHEY, CDR2 SVGEGT. J gave up 0 bases and V 5 bases, and 7 bases lay outside the gene matches. CDR3 length: 16 amino acids. The DNA of the CDR3 is TGTGCCAGCAGTAGAGAACAGGGGAATAGCAATCAGCCCCAGCATTTT. Translated: CASSREQGNSNQPQHF.

This chain links TRBV20-1 with TRBJ2-1; 10 bases map to TRBD2. Germline CDR1 is DFQATT and CDR2 is SNEGSKA (reference sequence). The V and J ends lost 7 bases and 7 bases, in that order; junction bases with no gene match: 10. This CDR3 is built from 14 residues. CDR3 DNA sequence: TGCAGTGTTCCACTAGCGGGGTCTTTGAATGAGCAGTTCTTC. Amino acids: CSVPLAGSLNEQFF.

This clonotype has only a few counts. The rearrangement links TRBV5-1 to TRBJ2-3, with 7 nucleotides matching TRBD2. This CDR3 is built from 15 residues. Germline V gene lookup returns CDR1 SGHRS and CDR2 YFSETQ. Trimming removed 0 bases from V and 1 base from J; junction bases left unmatched: 2. The CDR3 loop reads CASSLASGGTDTQYF. In DNA, the CDR3 is TGCGCCAGCAGCTTGGCTAGCGGAGGCACAGATACGCAGTATTTT.

The chain combines TRBV14 with TRBJ2-5; D may be TRBD2 (5 bases). The CDR3 extends over 13 amino acids. V was pared by 6 bases and J by 5 bases, with 13 bases between. Germline V gene data show CDR1 as SGHDN and CDR2 as FVKESK. This chain's CDR3 is CASSLGNTETQYF. The CDR3 DNA sequence: TGTGCCAGCAGTCTCGGGAACACTGAGACCCAGTACTTC. The whole variable domain, filled in from reference TRBV14 and TRBJ2-5, reads EAGVTQFPSHSVIEKGQTVTLRCDPISGHDNLYWYRRVMGKEIKFLLHFVKESKQDESGMPNNRFLAERTGGTYSTLKVQPAELEDSGVYFCASSLGNTETQYFGPGTRLLVL.

As for this clonotype: This may stem from a read error, because a much larger clone lies one nucleotide away. V usage is TRBV29-1 and J usage is TRBJ1-1; D is undetermined. The CDR3 extends over 14 amino acids. Germline values: CDR1 SQVTM, CDR2 ANQGSEA. The V gene lost 4 bases and the J gene lost 5 bases, with 17 bases spanning the gap. The CDR3 reads CSVGWASSSTEAFF. CDR3 nucleotides: TGCAGCGTTGGATGGGCGAGTAGTTCGACTGAAGCTTTCTTT.

This clonotype was observed a single time. The chain has TRBV5-5 and TRBJ2-3, with 10 bases fitting TRBD2. This CDR3 spans 17 amino acids. Germline V gives CDR1 SGHKS, CDR2 YYEKEE (reference sequence). V trimming: 2 bases; J trimming: 0 bases; junction bases outside the gene matches: 6. The CDR3 is CASSLFSSGGSTDTQYF. The CDR3 DNA reads TGTGCCAGCAGCTTATTTTCTAGCGGGGGTAGCACAGATACGCAGTATTTT. The full variable domain, in which reference TRBV5-5 and TRBJ2-3 provide the parts outside the CDR3, is DAGVTQSPTHLIKTRGQQVTLRCSPISGHKSVSWYQQVLGQGPQFIFQYYEKEERGRGNFPDRFSARQFPNYSSELNVNALLLGDSALYLCASSLFSSGGSTDTQYFGPGTRLTVL.

The chain carries TRBV7-2 and TRBJ1-2, with D unclear. The length of the CDR3 is 14 residues. Germline V gives CDR1 SGHTA, CDR2 FQGNSA. V was shortened by 5 bases and J by 0 bases, with 10 bases between the two germline ends. CDR3 in amino acids: CASSEPAANYGYTF. CDR3 DNA: TGTGCCAGCAGCGAGCCGGCCGCTAACTATGGCTACACCTTC.